Listed below are T cell receptor beta chains from one sample, sequenced in a study of control samples from healthy donors and cancer patients. The method was immunoSEQ multiplex PCR; TCRdb's version includes in-frame clones alone and lacks a portion of them. This sample yields around 140,000 clones, of which 80% to 95% are seen a single time; approximately 5.7% belongs to the top ten. Sequenced material: blood. These receptor sequences come from a man aged 18 to 29 in good health. Each CDR3 is given with its conserved first and last residue. The D gene is left open where the match is weak. A row's size may be missing; if present it is once, few, many or a size class.

clone_size: .; j_call: TRBJ1-6; v_call: TRBV3-1/TRBV3-2; d_call: .; cdr3_nt: TGTGCCAGCAGCCAGAGACAGGAGGATAACTCACCCCTCCACTTT; cdr3_aa: CASSQRQEDNSPLHF
clone_size: .; j_call: TRBJ1-1; v_call: TRBV5-4; d_call: .; cdr3_nt: TGTGCCAGCAGCCCTCGTCGAAGGGAGGAAGCTTTCTTT; cdr3_aa: CASSPRRREEAFF
clone_size: .; j_call: TRBJ2-3; v_call: TRBV3-1/TRBV3-2; d_call: TRBD1; cdr3_nt: TGTGCCAGCAGCCAAGGGACCCCGGACAGGGGGGCAGATACGCAGTATTTT; cdr3_aa: CASSQGTPDRGADTQYF
clone_size: .; j_call: TRBJ2-7; v_call: TRBV11-2; d_call: .; cdr3_nt: TGTGCCAGCAGCTTACTTCCTTTGACCTACGAGCAGTACTTC; cdr3_aa: CASSLLPLTYEQYF
clone_size: .; j_call: TRBJ2-5; v_call: TRBV29-1; d_call: TRBD2; cdr3_nt: TGCAGCGTTGGCCCTCTGAGCGGGAGGGTCCCCGGACAGACCCAGTACTTC; cdr3_aa: CSVGPLSGRVPGQTQYF
clone_size: .; j_call: TRBJ2-3; v_call: TRBV2; d_call: TRBD2; cdr3_nt: TGTGCCAGCAGGGACCCGGGACTAGCGGGAGGCACAGATACGCAGTATTTT; cdr3_aa: CASRDPGLAGGTDTQYF
clone_size: .; j_call: TRBJ2-5; v_call: TRBV5-6; d_call: .; cdr3_nt: TGTGCCAGCAGCTTGGTACAGATCCAAGAGACCCAGTACTTC; cdr3_aa: CASSLVQIQETQYF
clone_size: .; j_call: TRBJ2-1; v_call: TRBV7-3; d_call: .; cdr3_nt: TGTGCCAGCAGCCCTCAGCTGGGGGCCTACAATGAGCAGTTCTTC; cdr3_aa: CASSPQLGAYNEQFF
clone_size: .; j_call: TRBJ2-3; v_call: TRBV3-1/TRBV3-2; d_call: .; cdr3_nt: TGTGCCAGCAGCCAAGTAGGGTTGGAGGTGGTCACAGATACGCAGTATTTT; cdr3_aa: CASSQVGLEVVTDTQYF
clone_size: .; j_call: TRBJ2-1; v_call: TRBV12-5; d_call: TRBD1; cdr3_nt: TGTGCTAGTGGTCTGGGACAGGGGGCCGATTATGAGCAGTTCTTC; cdr3_aa: CASGLGQGADYEQFF
clone_size: .; j_call: TRBJ1-1; v_call: TRBV6-6; d_call: .; cdr3_nt: TGTGCCAGCAGTGCCCTAGGGAGAATGAACACTGAAGCTTTCTTT; cdr3_aa: CASSALGRMNTEAFF
clone_size: .; j_call: TRBJ1-2; v_call: TRBV6-6; d_call: TRBD1; cdr3_nt: TGTGCCAGCAGTTACAAAGGGGGCGAGTCCTATGGCTACACCTTC; cdr3_aa: CASSYKGGESYGYTF
clone_size: .; j_call: TRBJ2-7; v_call: TRBV7-8; d_call: .; cdr3_nt: TGTGCCAGCAGCGGGGGGACGGGTTCCAAACAGTACTTC; cdr3_aa: CASSGGTGSKQYF
clone_size: .; j_call: TRBJ2-3; v_call: TRBV3-1/TRBV3-2; d_call: TRBD2; cdr3_nt: TGTGCCAGCAGCCAAGATTTTTTGCGGGAGAGCACAGATACGCAGTATTTT; cdr3_aa: CASSQDFLRESTDTQYF
clone_size: .; j_call: TRBJ2-1; v_call: TRBV4-3; d_call: TRBD1; cdr3_nt: TGCGCCAGCAGCCAAGAACGGGACAGACACCTCCTCTCCTACAATGAGCAGTTCTTC; cdr3_aa: CASSQERDRHLLSYNEQFF
clone_size: .; j_call: TRBJ2-2; v_call: TRBV19; d_call: .; cdr3_nt: TGTGCCAGTAGCCCCGTTTTCGGGGAGCTGTTTTTT; cdr3_aa: CASSPVFGELFF
clone_size: .; j_call: TRBJ2-7; v_call: TRBV2; d_call: .; cdr3_nt: TGTGCCAGCAGTGGCCAGTACGAGCAGTACTTC; cdr3_aa: CASSGQYEQYF
clone_size: .; j_call: TRBJ2-7; v_call: TRBV7-2; d_call: .; cdr3_nt: TGTGCCAGCAGCTTAGGTGCGGGCGGATCCTACGAGCAGTACTTC; cdr3_aa: CASSLGAGGSYEQYF
clone_size: .; j_call: TRBJ2-2; v_call: TRBV10-3; d_call: .; cdr3_nt: TGTGCCATCAGCGGAAGAGGACGGCCGAACACCGGGGAGCTGTTTTTT; cdr3_aa: CAISGRGRPNTGELFF
clone_size: .; j_call: TRBJ2-2; v_call: TRBV18; d_call: TRBD2; cdr3_nt: TGTGCCAGCTCACCACAGCCAGCGGGGGAGACCGGGGAGCTGTTTTTT; cdr3_aa: CASSPQPAGETGELFF
clone_size: .; j_call: TRBJ1-1; v_call: TRBV5-1; d_call: .; cdr3_nt: TGCGCCAGCAGCTTGGCGGGGACGAACACTGAAGCTTTCTTT; cdr3_aa: CASSLAGTNTEAFF
clone_size: .; j_call: TRBJ1-6; v_call: TRBV4-1; d_call: TRBD1; cdr3_nt: TGCGCCAGCAGCCCTACGACAGGGCTTCCCTATAATTCACCCCTCCACTTT; cdr3_aa: CASSPTTGLPYNSPLHF
clone_size: .; j_call: TRBJ2-7; v_call: TRBV11-3; d_call: .; cdr3_nt: TGTGCCAGCAGCTTAGAGCCCGGACCATCCTACGAGCAGTACTTC; cdr3_aa: CASSLEPGPSYEQYF
clone_size: .; j_call: TRBJ1-2; v_call: TRBV11-2; d_call: .; cdr3_nt: TGTGCCAGCAGCCAAGACGGAGCCTTCGTGTATGGCTACACCTTC; cdr3_aa: CASSQDGAFVYGYTF
clone_size: .; j_call: TRBJ1-1; v_call: TRBV6-2/TRBV6-3; d_call: .; cdr3_nt: TGTGCCAGCAGTTACGGGGGGCCGCGCACTGAAGCTTTCTTT; cdr3_aa: CASSYGGPRTEAFF
clone_size: .; j_call: TRBJ1-4; v_call: TRBV5-1; d_call: .; cdr3_nt: TGCGCCAGCAGCCCTCGGGGGGCAGGCGAAAAACTGTTTTTT; cdr3_aa: CASSPRGAGEKLFF
clone_size: .; j_call: TRBJ1-2; v_call: TRBV7-2; d_call: .; cdr3_nt: TGTGCCAGCAGCTTAATGAGGGTGAGAGGCTATGGCTACACCTTC; cdr3_aa: CASSLMRVRGYGYTF
clone_size: .; j_call: TRBJ1-5; v_call: TRBV19; d_call: .; cdr3_nt: TGTGCCAGTAGTACAGGGCGGCATCAGCCCCAGCATTTT; cdr3_aa: CASSTGRHQPQHF
clone_size: .; j_call: TRBJ2-7; v_call: TRBV5-1; d_call: TRBD1; cdr3_nt: TGCGCCAGCAGGCCATCGACAGGGGACGAGCAGTACTTC; cdr3_aa: CASRPSTGDEQYF
clone_size: .; j_call: TRBJ1-1; v_call: TRBV4-2; d_call: .; cdr3_nt: TGTGCCAGCAGCCAAGATCGGGGATCAGGAGGAGCTTTCTTT; cdr3_aa: CASSQDRGSGGAFF
clone_size: .; j_call: TRBJ2-5; v_call: TRBV11-2; d_call: .; cdr3_nt: TGTGCCAGCAGCTTAAGGTCTTTTGGGGAACTAGGGGAGACCCAGTACTTC; cdr3_aa: CASSLRSFGELGETQYF
clone_size: .; j_call: TRBJ1-1; v_call: TRBV24-1; d_call: .; cdr3_nt: TGTGCCACCAGTGCCGCGGGGAAGGGGGACACTGAAGCTTTCTTT; cdr3_aa: CATSAAGKGDTEAFF
clone_size: .; j_call: TRBJ2-7; v_call: TRBV10-3; d_call: TRBD2; cdr3_nt: TGTGCCATCAGCGCGGGACTAGCGGGAGAGTACGAGCAGTACTTC; cdr3_aa: CAISAGLAGEYEQYF
clone_size: .; j_call: TRBJ1-2; v_call: TRBV4-3; d_call: TRBD1; cdr3_nt: TGCGCCAGCAGTCGTAGACCAGGGGGCCCCGAATCCCCTAACTATGGCTACACCTTC; cdr3_aa: CASSRRPGGPESPNYGYTF
clone_size: .; j_call: TRBJ2-5; v_call: TRBV4-1; d_call: .; cdr3_nt: TGCGCCAGCAGCCAAGATGTGAGCGGGGAGACCCAGTACTTC; cdr3_aa: CASSQDVSGETQYF
clone_size: once; j_call: TRBJ1-3; v_call: TRBV27; d_call: .; cdr3_nt: TGTGCCAGCAGTTCCTCCGGCGGGGAGAACGGAAACACCATATATTTT; cdr3_aa: CASSSSGGENGNTIYF
clone_size: few; j_call: TRBJ2-7; v_call: TRBV29-1; d_call: .; cdr3_nt: TGCAGCGTTGGGGCAGGGTACTCCTACGAGCAGTACTTC; cdr3_aa: CSVGAGYSYEQYF
clone_size: .; j_call: TRBJ1-1; v_call: TRBV4-1; d_call: .; cdr3_nt: TGCGCCAGCAGCCTGACAGAGAACACTGAAGCTTTCTTT; cdr3_aa: CASSLTENTEAFF
clone_size: .; j_call: TRBJ2-1; v_call: TRBV19; d_call: TRBD1; cdr3_nt: TGTGCCAGTAGTATGGGACAGAACGTGGGTGAGCAGTTCTTC; cdr3_aa: CASSMGQNVGEQFF
clone_size: .; j_call: TRBJ2-4; v_call: TRBV3-1/TRBV3-2; d_call: .; cdr3_nt: TGTGCCAGCAGCCAAGAGTGGGGGGCCAAGTTAGCCAAAAACATTCAGTACTTC; cdr3_aa: CASSQEWGAKLAKNIQYF
clone_size: few; j_call: TRBJ1-5; v_call: TRBV10-3; d_call: .; cdr3_nt: TGTGCCATCAGTGTGGAGAGCAATCAGCCCCAGCATTTT; cdr3_aa: CAISVESNQPQHF
clone_size: .; j_call: TRBJ2-1; v_call: TRBV4-1; d_call: .; cdr3_nt: TGCGCCAGCAGCCAGCGCAGGACAGCCGACCTTTACAATGAGCAGTTCTTC; cdr3_aa: CASSQRRTADLYNEQFF
clone_size: .; j_call: TRBJ1-3; v_call: TRBV30; d_call: .; cdr3_nt: TGTGCCTGGAGTGTACAGGGAACCATATATTTT; cdr3_aa: CAWSVQGTIYF
clone_size: .; j_call: TRBJ2-2; v_call: TRBV30; d_call: .; cdr3_nt: TGTGCCAAGGATCTCGGGGGAAGGACCGGGGAGCTGTTTTTT; cdr3_aa: CAKDLGGRTGELFF
clone_size: .; j_call: TRBJ2-5; v_call: TRBV25-1; d_call: .; cdr3_nt: TGTGCCAGCAGTGACACGGGAGAAACCCGATGGACCCAGTACTTC; cdr3_aa: CASSDTGETRWTQYF
clone_size: .; j_call: TRBJ2-7; v_call: TRBV5-4; d_call: .; cdr3_nt: TGTGCCAGCAGCGATTGGAGCTCCTACGAGCAGTACTTC; cdr3_aa: CASSDWSSYEQYF
clone_size: .; j_call: TRBJ2-1; v_call: TRBV4-2; d_call: .; cdr3_nt: TGTGCCAGCAGCCAAGCCACCGACGTGGGAAATGAGCAGTTCTTC; cdr3_aa: CASSQATDVGNEQFF
clone_size: .; j_call: TRBJ1-1; v_call: TRBV5-1; d_call: .; cdr3_nt: TGCGCCAGCAGCTTGCGGGGGGGCGACTTCCCTGAAGCTTTCTTT; cdr3_aa: CASSLRGGDFPEAFF
clone_size: .; j_call: TRBJ1-4; v_call: TRBV6-6; d_call: TRBD1; cdr3_nt: TGTGCCAGCAGAGTAGGACAGGGGAGTGAAAAACTGTTTTTT; cdr3_aa: CASRVGQGSEKLFF
clone_size: .; j_call: TRBJ1-4; v_call: TRBV19; d_call: .; cdr3_nt: TGTGCCAGTAGTGAAGGACTAAATGAAAAACTGTTTTTT; cdr3_aa: CASSEGLNEKLFF
clone_size: .; j_call: TRBJ2-7; v_call: TRBV11-2; d_call: .; cdr3_nt: TGTGCCAGCAGTTACATAGGGCTCGTCGAGCAGTACTTC; cdr3_aa: CASSYIGLVEQYF
clone_size: .; j_call: TRBJ1-1; v_call: TRBV12-3/TRBV12-4; d_call: TRBD1; cdr3_nt: TGTGCCAGCAAGGGGGCATACACTGAAGCTTTCTTT; cdr3_aa: CASKGAYTEAFF
clone_size: many; j_call: TRBJ1-4; v_call: TRBV9; d_call: .; cdr3_nt: TGTGCCAGCAGCCCCCGTCCTAATGAAAAACTGTTTTTT; cdr3_aa: CASSPRPNEKLFF
clone_size: once; j_call: TRBJ2-7; v_call: TRBV6-1; d_call: TRBD1; cdr3_nt: TGTGCCAGCAGTGAAGTAAGGCCCAGGGGGCCCTACGAGCAGTACTTC; cdr3_aa: CASSEVRPRGPYEQYF
clone_size: .; j_call: TRBJ2-3; v_call: TRBV9; d_call: .; cdr3_nt: TGTGCCAGCAGCGTAGGATCAGATACGCAGTATTTT; cdr3_aa: CASSVGSDTQYF